The rows below give T cell receptor beta chains drawn from one sample of a study of technical replicates of blood from a few donors. TCRdb keeps only in-frame clones here, not all; method: immunoSEQ multiplex PCR. The table has about 75,000 clones, 95% to 97% seen once. Material for sequencing was T cells isolated from PBMCs. The receptors originated from a human donor in good health. CDR3s leave out the opening cysteine and the closing phenylalanine or tryptophan.

CDR3: ASSSGVVGYGYT; J: TRBJ1-2; V: TRBV7-2
CDR3: ASSFLAGDLYEQY; J: NA; V: TRBV7-2
CDR3: ASRMSGQKYYGYT; J: TRBJ1-2; V: TRBV2
CDR3: ASSSSGSAYEQY; J: TRBJ2-7; V: TRBV7-2
CDR3: ASSLPGHSFEQY; J: TRBJ2-7; V: TRBV7-9
CDR3: ASGVAGSYEQY; J: TRBJ2-7; V: TRBV5-6
CDR3: AIRTEANYGYT; J: TRBJ1-2; V: TRBV19
CDR3: ASSQAYEQY; J: TRBJ2-7; V: TRBV6-5
CDR3: ASSLSRLRGNAGEQY; J: TRBJ2-7; V: TRBV7-9
CDR3: SVNRGSNTEAF; J: TRBJ1-1; V: TRBV29-1
CDR3: ASFGTGWTSGPTDTQY; J: TRBJ2-3; V: TRBV27
CDR3: ASRAQSTGELF; J: TRBJ2-2; V: TRBV9
CDR3: ASSGGQGATVNEQF; J: TRBJ2-1; V: TRBV9
CDR3: ASSLGALTIETQY; J: TRBJ2-5; V: TRBV5-1
CDR3: ASSVAVSPGQGRYEQY; J: TRBJ2-7; V: TRBV9
CDR3: ASSLSNIEAF; J: TRBJ1-1; V: TRBV28
CDR3: ASSEVDLRVF; J: TRBJ1-4; V: TRBV6-1
CDR3: AWSRGMSGNTIY; J: TRBJ1-3; V: TRBV30
CDR3: AISEASNQPHH; J: TRBJ1-5; V: TRBV10-3
CDR3: SVRTGEFYEQY; J: TRBJ2-7; V: TRBV29-1
CDR3: ASSLTSTLRETQY; J: TRBJ2-5; V: TRBV7-3
CDR3: ASSPRTLTYEQY; J: TRBJ2-7; V: TRBV5-1
CDR3: ASSSGGGRAYGYT; J: TRBJ1-2; V: TRBV28
CDR3: ASSKGLAGISQETQY; J: TRBJ2-5; V: TRBV19
CDR3: ASTLSGLAGGSEQF; J: TRBJ2-1; V: TRBV5-1
CDR3: ASSLAKTRGGTDTQY; J: TRBJ2-3; V: TRBV7-9
CDR3: ASGSPRGETQY; J: TRBJ2-5; V: TRBV5-1
CDR3: ASSRRGQDEKLF; J: TRBJ1-4; V: TRBV11-3
CDR3: ASSLGLQGVVANEKLF; J: TRBJ1-4; V: TRBV9
CDR3: AISEVPPTMETQY; J: TRBJ2-5; V: TRBV10-3
CDR3: ASSPRQVALNTEAF; J: TRBJ1-1; V: TRBV7-9
CDR3: AWSDPRGPANYGYT; J: TRBJ1-2; V: TRBV30
CDR3: AWSVLEYNEQF; J: TRBJ2-1; V: TRBV30
CDR3: ASSLLAGGADTQY; J: TRBJ2-3; V: TRBV5-1
CDR3: ASSLGGGANVLT; J: TRBJ2-6; V: TRBV27
CDR3: ASSWSSGSMDTQY; J: TRBJ2-3; V: TRBV27
CDR3: ASSFNAGEEKLF; J: TRBJ1-4; V: TRBV11-2
CDR3: AWRELAGARNEQF; J: TRBJ2-1; V: TRBV30
CDR3: AIAYQDRNTEAF; J: TRBJ1-1; V: TRBV10-3
CDR3: ASSVEREANTDTQY; J: TRBJ2-3; V: TRBV9
CDR3: ASSWTSGRAPREQY; J: TRBJ2-7; V: TRBV5-1